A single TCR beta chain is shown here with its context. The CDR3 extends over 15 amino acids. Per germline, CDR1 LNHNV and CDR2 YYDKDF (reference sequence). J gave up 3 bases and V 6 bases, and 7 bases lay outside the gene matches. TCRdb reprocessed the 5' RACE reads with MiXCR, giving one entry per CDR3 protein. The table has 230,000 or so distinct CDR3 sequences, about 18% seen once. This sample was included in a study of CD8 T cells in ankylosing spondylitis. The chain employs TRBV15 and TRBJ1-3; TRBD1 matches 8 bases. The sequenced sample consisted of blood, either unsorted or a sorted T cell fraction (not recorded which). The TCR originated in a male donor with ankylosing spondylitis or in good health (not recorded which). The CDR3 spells CATRLDREGGNTIYF. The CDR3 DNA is TGTGCCACCAGACTGGACAGGGAGGGTGGAAACACCATATATTTT.